The source of this TCR beta chain is a study of blood T cell repertoires in COVID-19. Study background: There were acute and convalescent COVID-19 samples, and they came from the United States, Italy and Spain. In each case, the material was cDNA or gDNA derived from T cells, B-cell-depleted T cells, or PBMCs.

CDR1 KGHSH and CDR2 LQKENI come from the germline V gene. This CDR3 has 14 residues. The V and J ends lost 1 base and 4 bases respectively, with 10 bases between them. In the authors' workflow: Amplification of reference gene primers was used by the study to estimate nucleated cell counts. Using immunoSEQ multiplex PCR, the repertoire was profiled, and TCRdb retains in-frame clones only, with some absent. V and J calls and clone size are given by that table; D and trimming were obtained from the DNA. Of about 70,000 clones listed, around 85% are singletons. Specimen: peripheral blood. This clonotype was sampled from a human donor in a cohort sampled during active COVID-19. The V call is TRBV18, the J call TRBJ1-2; D gene ambiguous. DNA for the CDR3: TGTGCCAGCTCACCACAGTCAGGTGGCTATGGCTACACCTTC. It yields the protein CASSPQSGGYGYTF.